The 28 T cell receptor beta chains in this list originate from one sample, sequenced in a study of T cells in Graves' hyperthyroidism and ophthalmopathy. RNA transcripts yielded amplified TCR beta CDR3 regions. Initially, a first-round RT-PCR of the TCR CDR3 employed the HTBI primer set. Via MiXCR, TCRdb re-called the multiplex PCR reads, giving one row per CDR3 protein. The table shows 550,000 to 650,000 distinct CDR3 sequences, with 13% to 15% occurring only once. The sample comprised blood. The origin of the receptors is a woman aged 40 to 50 with Graves' hyperthyroidism.

This clonotype came up many times. The V gene is TRBV3-1, the J gene TRBJ2-2; D might be TRBD1 or TRBD2, each matching 5 bases. The CDR3 sequence is 15 residues long. With 7 bases removed from V and 6 bases from J, the gap between germline ends came to 18 bases. The germline gives CDR1 LGHDT, CDR2 YNNKEL (reference sequence). The chain's CDR3 is CASTPRDQRAGELFF. Here the CDR3 DNA reads TGTGCCAGCACCCCAAGGGACCAAAGGGCCGGGGAGCTGTTTTTT.

At least ten counts were recorded for this clonotype. The chain joins TRBV7-9 to TRBJ2-7, with D perhaps matching TRBD2 (5 bases). This CDR3 has 12 amino acids. The V and J ends lost 3 bases and 5 bases respectively, with 8 bases between them. CDR1 is SEHNR, CDR2 FQNEAQ, per germline (reference sequence). CDR3 residues: CASSFGRDEQYF. The CDR3, as DNA: TGTGCCAGCAGCTTCGGGCGGGACGAGCAGTACTTC.

With respect to this clonotype: Sequence at one end of the junction differs from germline and may be a read error. This chain links TRBV3-1 with TRBJ2-1, with 9 bases aligning to TRBD1. The length of the CDR3 is 15 residues. Per the germline V gene, CDR1 is LGHDT and CDR2 is YNNKEL (reference sequence). As DNA, the CDR3 is TGTGCTAGCAGCCAAGCAACAGGGGGCTTCAATGAGCAGTTCTTC. This codes for CASSQATGGFNEQFF.

This clonotype was seen more than once but under ten times. The CDR3 reads CASSYSESRDLSYEQYF. In DNA, the CDR3 is TGTGCCAGCAGTTACTCGGAGTCGCGGGACCTCTCCTACGAGCAGTACTTC. The V gene is TRBV6-6, the J gene TRBJ2-7; the D gene is possibly TRBD2 (6 bases). The length of the CDR3 is 17 residues. Germline-derived CDR1 and CDR2 are MNHNY and SVGAGI (reference sequence). The V end was cut by 0 bases, the J end by 0 bases, with 15 bases between.

This clonotype was counted many times. The J gene is TRBJ2-1, the V gene TRBV7-2, with TRBD1 matching over 9 bases. Germline V CDR1 and CDR2: SGHTA, FQGNSA. The CDR3 sequence is 15 residues long. V lost 1 base, J lost 7 bases, and 5 bases stayed unmatched. The CDR3 sequence: CASSLGGTGNNEQFF. CDR3 DNA: TGTGCCAGCAGCTTAGGGGGGACAGGGAATAATGAGCAGTTCTTC.

The gene calls are TRBV6-1 and TRBJ1-5, with a weak D call TRBD1 (6 bases). Trimming removed 6 bases at V and 3 bases at J, with 12 bases between. The CDR3 sequence is 14 residues long. Per germline, CDR1 MNHNS and CDR2 SASEGT. CDR3 sequence (DNA): TGTGCCAGCAGGGCGGGGGGCGTCAATCAGCCCCAGCATTTT. It is translated as CASRAGGVNQPQHF.

This sequence joins TRBV20-1 and TRBJ2-1; 9 positions agree with TRBD2. In germline, CDR1 is DFQATT, CDR2 SNEGSKA (reference sequence). The CDR3 length is 16 residues. V shed 0 bases and J 6 bases; nucleotides not matched to a gene: 9. This CDR3 reads CSAREGGLAGPNEQFF. CDR3 in DNA: TGCAGTGCTAGAGAGGGGGGCCTAGCGGGACCCAATGAGCAGTTCTTC.

This clonotype was seen at least ten times. The V call is TRBV20-1, the J call TRBJ2-1; the D gene is possibly TRBD1 (6 bases). CDR1 and CDR2 (germline): DFQATT, SNEGSKA (reference sequence). V was cut by 8 bases and J by 4 bases, with 18 bases left in between. The CDR3 runs to 14 residues. CDR3 region: CSPGPGTLYNEQFF. The CDR3 nucleotides read TGCAGTCCCGGGCCCGGGACACTTTACAATGAGCAGTTCTTC.

Ten or more counts support this clonotype. The J gene is TRBJ2-5, the V gene TRBV7-2; 8 nucleotides align to TRBD1. Per the germline V gene, CDR1 is SGHTA and CDR2 is FQGNSA. The CDR3 contains 17 residues. Trimming at V came to 2 bases and at J to 2 bases, leaving 10 bases not matched to a gene. Written as DNA, the CDR3 is TGTGCCAGCAGCTTATTTACGAGGAGACAGGGGCAAGAGACCCAGTACTTC. Protein: CASSLFTRRQGQETQYF.

This clonotype was seen many times. The chain employs TRBV11-3 and TRBJ2-5; D remains ambiguous. Germline V gene data show CDR1 as SGHNT and CDR2 as YENEEA. The CDR3 is 18 amino acids. The ends were cut back, 1 base at V and 0 bases at J, with 18 bases in the middle. CDR3 bases: TGTGCCAGCAGCTTAGCCGCCGCGTCGGGCTGGTACCAAGAGACCCAGTACTTC. Translation gives CASSLAAASGWYQETQYF.

As to this clonotype: As the CDR3 is not closed by the conserved phenylalanine or tryptophan, this likely results from a read error. The chain joins TRBV14 to TRBJ2-5; D is undetermined. CDR3 length: 17 residues. The ends were cut back, 1 base at V and 0 bases at J, with 15 bases in the middle. CDR1 and CDR2 (germline): SGHDN, FVKESK. The chain's CDR3 is CASSQAGLMAYQETQYS. CDR3 nucleotides: TGTGCCAGCAGCCAAGCGGGTCTCATGGCATACCAAGAGACCCAGTACTCC.

This clonotype was counted many times. V usage is TRBV27 and J usage is TRBJ2-7; tentative D call: TRBD2 (6 bases). This CDR3 is built from 14 residues. V was trimmed by 3 bases and J by 5 bases, leaving 14 bases between them. Per germline, CDR1 MNHEY and CDR2 SMNVEV (reference sequence). The CDR3 DNA reads TGTGCCAGCAGTTTCCGGGGGATTTACGACGAGCAGTACTTC. Its translation: CASSFRGIYDEQYF.

This clonotype was found a few times. A read error may account for a junction end that differs from germline. The chain is built from TRBV5-1 and TRBJ2-3; weak D call: TRBD1 (5 bases). This CDR3 is built from 14 residues. Germline CDR1 reads SGHRS; CDR2 reads YFSETQ. CDR3 in DNA: TGCGCCAGCAGCTTGGAGGGGCCCACAGATACGCGGTATTTT. Amino acids: CASSLEGPTDTRYF.

This clonotype was detected ten times or more. V and J are TRBV7-9 and TRBJ2-3, with 8 bases aligning to TRBD2. Trimming at V came to 4 bases and at J to 2 bases, leaving 5 bases not matched to a gene. The CDR3 runs to 15 residues. Germline-derived CDR1 and CDR2 are SEHNR and FQNEAQ (reference sequence). The CDR3 loop is CASSWVAGNTDTQYF. The CDR3 region has the DNA TGTGCCAGCAGCTGGGTAGCGGGGAACACAGATACGCAGTATTTT.

This clonotype was counted at least ten times. This chain connects TRBV5-6 to TRBJ2-3, with D possibly being TRBD1 or TRBD2 (9 bases each). Germline V gene lookup returns CDR1 SGHDT and CDR2 YYEEEE. The ends were cut back, 3 bases at V and 6 bases at J, with 17 bases in the middle. CDR3 length equals 15 residues. The CDR3 sequence: CASSSSSGTGDTQYF. The DNA for the CDR3 is TGTGCCAGCAGCTCCTCTAGCGGGACAGGGGATACGCAGTATTTT.

This clonotype was seen many times. This chain links TRBV12-3 or TRBV12-4 with TRBJ1-2, with D maybe TRBD1 (6 bases). The CDR3 sequence is 15 residues long. Trimming took 6 bases from V and 0 from J, leaving 14 bases between them. The CDR3 loop reads CASRHAGAANYGYTF. CDR3 nucleotides: TGTGCCAGCAGACATGCAGGGGCAGCTAACTATGGCTACACCTTC.

This clonotype was counted many times. The V and J genes are TRBV28 and TRBJ2-3; no definite D call. With 5 bases removed from V and 1 base from J, the gap between germline ends came to 13 bases. The CDR3 spans 15 residues. Per the germline V gene, CDR1 is MDHEN and CDR2 is SYDVKM. CDR3 in amino acids: CASSPHRTGTDTQYF. The CDR3 DNA follows: TGTGCCAGCAGTCCCCACCGCACAGGCACAGATACGCAGTATTTT. The full variable domain, rest sourced from reference TRBV28 and TRBJ2-3, is DVKVTQSSRYLVKRTGEKVFLECVQDMDHENMFWYRQDPGLGLRLIYFSYDVKMKEKGDIPEGYSVSREKKERFSLILESASTNQTSMYLCASSPHRTGTDTQYFGPGTRLTVL.

The chain has TRBV9 and TRBJ2-6; no definite D call. V was clipped by 0 bases and J by 0 bases, with 16 bases between them. The CDR3 spans 19 residues. Germline CDR1 reads SGDLS; CDR2 reads YYNGEE. The CDR3 DNA follows: TGTGCCAGCAGCGTAGCTACTAAGGGATCTCTCTCTGGGGCCAACGTCCTGACTTTC. It codes for CASSVATKGSLSGANVLTF. The variable domain in full, completed from reference TRBV9 and TRBJ2-6, reads DSGVTQTPKHLITATGQRVTLRCSPRSGDLSVYWYQQSLDQGLQFLIQYYNGEERAKGNILERFSAQQFPDLHSELNLSSLELGDSALYFCASSVATKGSLSGANVLTFGAGSRLTVL.

This clonotype was picked up many times. The V call is TRBV20-1, the J call TRBJ2-1; maybe TRBD2 (5 bases). The CDR3 covers 14 residues. CDR1 DFQATT and CDR2 SNEGSKA come from the germline V gene (reference sequence). V shed 3 bases and J shed 2 bases, with 11 bases lying between them. CDR3 amino acids: CSARSQRAYNEQFF. DNA of the CDR3: TGCAGTGCTAGGAGTCAGAGGGCCTACAATGAGCAGTTCTTC.

The sample holds many counts of this clonotype. The J gene is TRBJ2-5, the V gene TRBV28, with D perhaps matching TRBD2 (6 bases). The CDR3 sequence is 16 residues long. V was clipped by 6 bases and J by 5 bases, with 22 bases between them. The germline CDR1 and CDR2 sequences are MDHEN and SYDVKM. The CDR3 loop is CASSPGAGTPGETQYF. In DNA, the CDR3 is TGTGCCAGCAGCCCCGGGGCCGGGACTCCGGGCGAGACCCAGTACTTC.

This clonotype was counted many times. The chain links TRBV4-1 to TRBJ2-5; D is unclear. This CDR3 is built from 14 residues. V was cut by 1 base and J by 5 bases, with 11 bases left in between. Germline CDR1 reads MGHRA; CDR2 reads YSYEKL. DNA for the CDR3: TGCGCCAGCAGCCAAGTAGCTAGACGGGAGACCCAGTACTTC. Translating gives CASSQVARRETQYF.

There are a few counts of this clonotype. The V and J genes are TRBV9 and TRBJ1-6, with 8 bases aligning to TRBD1. J gave up 4 bases and V 3 bases, and 3 bases lay outside the gene matches. The CDR3 has 15 amino acids. Germline V gives CDR1 SGDLS, CDR2 YYNGEE. The CDR3 loop reads CASSARTGYNSPLHF. CDR3 nucleotide sequence: TGTGCCAGCAGCGCCCGGACAGGGTATAATTCACCCCTCCACTTT.

This sequence joins TRBV5-6 and TRBJ2-2; no clear D gene. The length of the CDR3 is 17 residues. V was cut by 0 bases and J by 0 bases, with 12 bases left in between. Germline CDR1 and CDR2: SGHDT and YYEEEE. The CDR3 DNA reads as TGTGCCAGCAGCTTGGGTGGAGCAGACGCGAACACCGGGGAGCTGTTTTTT. This encodes CASSLGGADANTGELFF.

The V and J genes are TRBV10-3 and TRBJ1-3; unclear D gene. There are 14 residues in the CDR3. V was pared by 11 bases and J by 0 bases, with 14 bases between. Germline assignment: CDR1 ENHRY and CDR2 SYGVKD. The CDR3 loop is CAVSLGSSGNTIYF. As DNA, the CDR3 is TGTGCCGTATCATTAGGCAGCTCTGGAAACACCATATATTTT.

This clonotype was detected a few times. CDR3 protein: CASSTGLDSYYGYTF. DNA for the CDR3: TGTGCCAGTAGTACAGGGTTGGACAGTTACTATGGCTACACCTTC. This chain joins TRBV19 and TRBJ1-2, with a tentative D call TRBD1 (6 bases). The CDR3 is 15 amino acids. The V gene lost 4 bases and the J gene lost 3 bases, with 15 bases spanning the gap. Germline CDR1 is LNHDA and CDR2 is SQIVND (reference sequence).

This clonotype was picked up many times. The rearrangement joins TRBV5-1 to TRBJ1-2; 8 nucleotides line up with TRBD1. The CDR3 totals 15 residues. V lost 1 base to trimming and J lost 2 bases; unmatched junction nucleotides: 4. Germline V gene data show CDR1 as SGHRS and CDR2 as YFSETQ. This CDR3 reads CASSLSGQENYGYTF. The CDR3 DNA reads as TGCGCCAGCAGCTTGTCGGGACAGGAGAACTATGGCTACACCTTC.

The V gene is TRBV29-1, the J gene TRBJ1-5, with 9 bases lining up with TRBD1. In germline, CDR1 is SQVTM, CDR2 ANQGSEA. J lost 3 bases, V lost 6 bases, and 6 bases had no gene match. The CDR3 covers 14 residues. DNA for the CDR3: TGCAGCGTCGGGACAGGGTGGGACAATCAGCCCCAGCATTTT. Translating gives CSVGTGWDNQPQHF. Full variable domain (missing parts from reference TRBV29-1 and TRBJ1-5): SAVISQKPSRDICQRGTSLTIQCQVDSQVTMMFWYRQQPGQSLTLIATANQGSEATYESGFVIDKFPISRPNLTFSTLTVSNMSPEDSSIYLCSVGTGWDNQPQHFGDGTRLSIL.

This clonotype appeared many times. This chain uses TRBV2 with TRBJ2-1, with D perhaps TRBD2 (7 bases). The length of the CDR3 is 15 residues. V was shortened by 5 bases and J by 6 bases, with 17 bases between the two germline ends. Germline values: CDR1 SNHLY, CDR2 FYNNEI. CDR3 bases: TGTGCCAGCAGTTTGGGGGGGGCCTTCCGCAATGAGCAGTTCTTC. It translates to CASSLGGAFRNEQFF.